The TCR beta chain described here comes from a study of long-term antiretroviral therapy in people with HIV. Survey-level resolution applied to immunoSEQ assay v3.0. Clones were sequenced by immunoSEQ multiplex PCR, and TCRdb holds only the in-frame ones, with some missing. The repertoire holds over 25,000 clones, with over 80% as singletons. V was clipped by 0 bases and J by 4 bases; unmatched bases: 2. The germline V gene has CDR1 KGHSH and CDR2 LQKENI. The CDR3 runs 14 residues. The clonotype comes from a man younger than 35 with HIV. Specimen: unsorted PBMCs, collected 0.8 years before starting antiretroviral therapy. This chain connects TRBV18 to TRBJ1-2; 7 nucleotides line up with TRBD1. CDR3 in amino acids: CASSPPDRIYGYTF. In DNA form, the CDR3 reads TGTGCCAGCTCACCACCGGACAGGATCTATGGCTACACCTTC. Combining the CDR3 with reference TRBV18 and TRBJ1-2 gives the whole variable domain NAGVMQNPRHLVRRRGQEARLRCSPMKGHSHVYWYRQLPEEGLKFMVYLQKENIIDESGMPKERFSAEFPKEGPSILRIQQVVRGDSAAYFCASSPPDRIYGYTFGSGTRLTVV.